One and the same sample provided the 28 T cell receptor beta chains below, sequenced in a study of CD8+ T cells in alopecia areata (dated by TCRdb to between 2018 and 2020). The library came from the immunoSEQ multiplex PCR assay. For TCR sequencing, RNA was extracted from every sample and reverse transcribed into cDNA to serve as template. In its TCRdb copy, this immuneACCESS table keeps in-frame sequences only and misses some clones. Where compared with another copy, unresolved V genes explain less than half of these, and the others have no known cause. Here the sample has approximately 170,000 clones; roughly three fifths occur a single time. The ten largest clones represent approximately 0.7% of the sample. The time point label of this sample denotes: around 4 weeks on oral tofacitinib. Per the publication, the treatment or condition label means: oral pan-JAK inhibitor, 5-10 mg twice daily. The material was CD4+ T cells sorted from blood, obtained at week 4, from a patient treated with tofacitinib. Receptor source: a human donor with alopecia areata.

The chain employs TRBV7-9 and TRBJ2-1; 14 bases fit TRBD2. Germline V CDR1 and CDR2: SEHNR, FQNEAQ (reference sequence). The CDR3 is made up of 15 amino acids. The V and J ends lost 2 bases and 13 bases, in that order; junction bases with no gene match: 7. CDR3 nucleotide sequence: TGTGCCAGCAGCTTACCGGGACTAGCGGGAGTTGGACAGTTCTTC. Its translation: CASSLPGLAGVGQFF.

This chain uses TRBV5-1 with TRBJ2-7; 8 bases fit TRBD2. Germline-derived CDR1 and CDR2 are SGHRS and YFSETQ. Germline trimming cut 0 bases from V and 5 bases from J; bases unmatched to any gene: 10. There are 16 residues in the CDR3. The CDR3 coding sequence is TGCGCCAGCAGCTTGGATTCCCAGCGGGAGCCACACGAGCAGTACTTC. Its protein product is CASSLDSQREPHEQYF.

This clone has a single count. The gene calls are TRBV29-1 and TRBJ1-5; tentatively, D is TRBD1 (6 bases). The V gene lost 6 bases and the J gene lost 6 bases, with 18 bases spanning the gap. Per the germline V gene, CDR1 is SQVTM and CDR2 is ANQGSEA. The CDR3 spans 14 residues. The CDR3: CSVADSGGSQPQHF. As DNA, the CDR3 is TGCAGCGTCGCGGACAGCGGCGGCAGTCAGCCCCAGCATTTT.

The chain is built from TRBV28 and TRBJ2-7; 9 bases agree with TRBD1. With 5 bases clipped from V and 5 bases from J, the junction kept 7 bases outside the gene matches. The CDR3 loop spans 14 amino acids. From germline, CDR1 is MDHEN and CDR2 SYDVKM. The CDR3 spells CASSLTGGPNEQYF. In nucleotides, the CDR3 is TGTGCCAGCAGTCTAACAGGGGGCCCCAACGAGCAGTACTTC.

The rearrangement joins TRBV7-8 to TRBJ2-5, with a possible D match to TRBD2 (6 bases). Trimming pared 3 bases from V and 4 bases from J, leaving 12 bases between. This CDR3 has 14 amino acids. Germline lookup yields CDR1 SGHVS and CDR2 FQNEAQ. Written as DNA, the CDR3 is TGTGCCAGCAGCTTTGGACTAACCGGAGAGACCCAGTACTTC. It is translated as CASSFGLTGETQYF.

The CDR3 loop reads CAISEEDRPYGYTF. The CDR3 DNA follows: TGTGCCATCAGTGAGGAGGACAGACCCTATGGCTACACCTTC. The V call is TRBV10-3, the J call TRBJ1-2, with TRBD1 as a possible D gene (6 bases). V lost 2 bases, J lost 4 bases, and 11 bases lay in between. The CDR3 runs 14 residues. The germline V gene has CDR1 ENHRY and CDR2 SYGVKD.

There are a few counts of this clone. This chain joins TRBV4-3 and TRBJ1-2; 9 nucleotides align to TRBD1. V dropped 6 bases and J dropped 8; count of bases not matched to a gene: 7. The length of the CDR3 is 13 residues. The germline gives CDR1 LGHNA, CDR2 YSLEER. In nucleotides, the CDR3 is TGCGCCAGCAGTCCAGACAGGGGGAGAGGCTACACCTTC. Residues: CASSPDRGRGYTF.

The CDR3 coding sequence is TGCAGCGCTCCCCCGTGGGGGGTGGGGGGCAGCACAGATACGCAGTATTTT. Encoded protein: CSAPPWGVGGSTDTQYF. The gene calls are TRBV29-1 and TRBJ2-3; D is tentatively TRBD1 or TRBD2 (6 bases each). The CDR3 spans 17 residues. The germline V gene has CDR1 SQVTM and CDR2 ANQGSEA. V was trimmed by 7 bases and J by 0 bases, leaving 23 bases between them.

The chain uses TRBV27 and TRBJ2-5; 10 bases match TRBD2. CDR1 is MNHEY and CDR2 is SMNVEV in the germline V gene (reference sequence). The CDR3 length is 18 residues. J lost 2 bases, V lost 5 bases, and 14 bases had no gene match. The CDR3: CASSQIEPGLAKQETQYF. CDR3 coding DNA: TGTGCCAGCAGTCAGATTGAACCGGGACTAGCGAAACAAGAGACCCAGTACTTC.

Note on this clone: At one end, the junction sequence differs from germline, possibly due to a read error. V and J are TRBV7-7 and TRBJ2-1; the match to TRBD2 covers 8 bases. Germline CDR1 is SSHAT and CDR2 is FNYEAQ (reference sequence). The CDR3 totals 13 residues. This chain's CDR3 is CASSLAGTAEQFF. CDR3 DNA sequence: TGTGCTAGCAGCTTAGCGGGGACGGCTGAGCAGTTCTTC.

The V call is TRBV2, the J call TRBJ2-7; D is tentatively TRBD1 or TRBD2 (5 bases each). Germline V gene data show CDR1 as SNHLY and CDR2 as FYNNEI. Trimming cost V 4 bases and J 5 bases, with 18 bases left between them. This CDR3 comprises 15 residues. CDR3 DNA sequence: TGTGCCAGCAGTGCCACCGGGACCTTGCGTCACGAGCAGTACTTC. Amino acids: CASSATGTLRHEQYF. Using reference TRBV2 and TRBJ2-7 for the parts outside the CDR3, the full variable domain is EPEVTQTPSHQVTQMGQEVILRCVPISNHLYFYWYRQILGQKVEFLVSFYNNEISEKSEIFDDQFSVERPDGSNFTLKIRSTKLEDSAMYFCASSATGTLRHEQYFGPGTRLTVT.

The rearrangement joins TRBV29-1 to TRBJ2-7; D is possibly TRBD1 or TRBD2 (6 bases each). The length of the CDR3 is 14 residues. Germline V gene sequence: CDR1 SQVTM, CDR2 ANQGSEA. Trimming shortened V by 5 bases and J by 0 bases, and 14 bases separated the two germline ends. The CDR3 sequence is CSVRTGGGSYEQYF. In DNA form, the CDR3 reads TGCAGCGTTAGGACTGGAGGGGGCTCCTACGAGCAGTACTTC.

The chain joins TRBV4-2 to TRBJ2-5, with TRBD2 matching 10 bases. CDR1 is LGHNA and CDR2 is YNFKEQ in the germline V gene. V shed 3 bases and J 4 bases; nucleotides not matched to a gene: 5. This CDR3 spans 15 amino acids. CDR3 in DNA: TGTGCCAGCAGCCAGAGGACTAGCGGTGGAGAGACCCAGTACTTC. Its translation is CASSQRTSGGETQYF.

At least ten counts were recorded for this clone. This chain uses TRBV18 with TRBJ1-5; D perhaps matches TRBD1 (5 bases). CDR3 size: 15 residues. CDR1 and CDR2 from the germline V gene are KGHSH and LQKENI. Trimming took 2 bases from V and 4 from J, leaving 12 bases between them. The CDR3 DNA follows: TGTGCCAGCTCACCAGGGGCACCCACAAATCAGCCCCAGCATTTT. Its translation is CASSPGAPTNQPQHF.

The rearrangement joins TRBV4-1 to TRBJ1-4, with D possibly matching TRBD1 (5 bases). Per the germline V gene, CDR1 is MGHRA and CDR2 is YSYEKL. The CDR3 runs 15 residues. Trimming took 0 bases from V and 7 from J, leaving 12 bases between them. CDR3 DNA: TGCGCCAGCAGCCAAGAGGTGTGGGGGAGTGAAAAACTGTTTTTT. Its translation: CASSQEVWGSEKLFF.

This chain uses TRBV25-1 with TRBJ2-3; 13 nucleotides align to TRBD2. Germline assignment: CDR1 MGHDK and CDR2 SYGVNS. With 5 bases clipped from V and 1 base from J, the junction kept 9 bases outside the gene matches. The CDR3 totals 18 residues. CDR3 in amino acids: CASSKLGTSGTGTDTQYF. The CDR3, as DNA: TGTGCCAGCAGTAAACTCGGGACTAGCGGGACAGGCACAGATACGCAGTATTTT.

The chain is built from TRBV29-1 and TRBJ2-4; 11 bases align to TRBD1. The junction had 6 bases not matched to a gene; V was cut back by 6 bases and J by 8 bases. This CDR3 is 13 amino acids long. The germline gives CDR1 SQVTM, CDR2 ANQGSEA. The CDR3 DNA reads as TGCAGCGTCCCCGGGACAGGGGGATACATTCAGTACTTC. Translating gives CSVPGTGGYIQYF.

There are a few counts of this clone. This chain connects TRBV27 to TRBJ2-5; 14 nucleotides align to TRBD2. V lost 6 bases and J lost 3; bases outside the gene matches: 3. The CDR3 spans 15 residues. The germline V gene has CDR1 MNHEY and CDR2 SMNVEV (reference sequence). The CDR3 reads CASSRLAGGEETQYF. In DNA form, the CDR3 reads TGTGCCAGCAGCCGACTAGCGGGAGGGGAAGAGACCCAGTACTTC.

V is TRBV29-1 and J is TRBJ1-1; possible D gene TRBD1, 6 bases. V lost 7 bases and J lost 3, with 15 bases in between. The germline V gene has CDR1 SQVTM and CDR2 ANQGSEA. The length of the CDR3 is 13 residues. The CDR3 loop is CSESNRVDTEAFF. As DNA, the CDR3 is TGCAGCGAATCCAACAGGGTGGACACTGAAGCTTTCTTT.

The genes are TRBV5-1 and TRBJ2-2, with a tentative D call TRBD1 (6 bases). Per germline, CDR1 SGHRS and CDR2 YFSETQ. Trimming pared 10 bases from V and 6 bases from J, leaving 22 bases between. The CDR3 extends over 15 amino acids. The CDR3 loop is CASQQGKGDPGELFF. The CDR3 nucleotides are TGCGCCTCTCAACAGGGCAAGGGGGACCCCGGGGAGCTGTTTTTT.

This chain uses TRBV28 with TRBJ2-7; 11 bases map to TRBD2. Trimming cost V 5 bases and J 0 bases; bases outside gene matches: 9. The CDR3 is 17 residues long. In germline, CDR1 is MDHEN, CDR2 SYDVKM. Written as DNA, the CDR3 is TGTGCCAGCAGTGACCTAGCGGGAGGACCCATCTCCTACGAGCAGTACTTC. This codes for CASSDLAGGPISYEQYF. Full variable domain (outside the CDR3, taken from reference TRBV28 and TRBJ2-7): DVKVTQSSRYLVKRTGEKVFLECVQDMDHENMFWYRQDPGLGLRLIYFSYDVKMKEKGDIPEGYSVSREKKERFSLILESASTNQTSMYLCASSDLAGGPISYEQYFGPGTRLTVT.

In this sample, this clone turned up once. The chain combines TRBV30 with TRBJ2-5, with D possibly TRBD1 on 6 matching bases. This CDR3 comprises 12 residues. The germline V and J ends were trimmed by 2 bases and 4 bases, with 8 bases remaining between them. The germline gives CDR1 GTSNPN, CDR2 SVGIG (reference sequence). The CDR3 sequence: CAWSIGGETQYF. In nucleotides, the CDR3 is TGTGCCTGGAGTATAGGGGGAGAGACCCAGTACTTC.

This rearrangement joins TRBV29-1 to TRBJ1-1, with D possibly TRBD1 on 6 matching bases. Trimming shortened V by 7 bases and J by 0 bases, and 12 bases separated the two germline ends. The CDR3 contains 13 residues. Germline V CDR1 and CDR2: SQVTM, ANQGSEA. Here the CDR3 reads CSATTGVNTEAFF. CDR3 in DNA: TGCAGCGCTACGACAGGAGTGAACACTGAAGCTTTCTTT.

This clone was recorded only once. V is TRBV7-6 and J is TRBJ2-7; D is possibly TRBD1 or TRBD2 (5 bases each). CDR1 SGHVS and CDR2 FNYEAQ come from the germline V gene. The CDR3 spans 14 residues. The V gene lost 5 bases and the J gene lost 3 bases, with 14 bases spanning the gap. DNA of the CDR3: TGTGCCAGCAGCGCCGGGACCGGGGACTACGAGCAGTACTTC. Residues: CASSAGTGDYEQYF.

The chain links TRBV11-2 to TRBJ2-2, with TRBD2 as a possible D gene (5 bases). Germline-derived CDR1 and CDR2 are SGHAT and FQNNGV. The CDR3 sequence is 15 residues long. Trimming stripped 3 bases from V and 7 bases from J, with 15 bases between. CDR3 in amino acids: CASSFLHSGSGELFF. CDR3 nucleotide sequence: TGTGCCAGCAGCTTTTTGCATTCGGGGAGCGGGGAGCTGTTTTTT. Using reference TRBV11-2 and TRBJ2-2 for the parts outside the CDR3, the full variable domain is EAGVAQSPRYKIIEKRQSVAFWCNPISGHATLYWYQQILGQGPKLLIQFQNNGVVDDSQLPKDRFSAERLKGVDSTLKIQPAKLEDSAVYLCASSFLHSGSGELFFGEGSRLTVL.

This clone was picked up one time. This chain links TRBV7-2 with TRBJ1-1; D call uncertain. V lost 6 bases and J 1 base, leaving 12 bases between the germline ends. Looked up from germline, CDR1 is SGHTA and CDR2 is FQGNSA. The CDR3 has 14 amino acids. As DNA, the CDR3 is TGTGCCAGCAGTACGGCCCGGGGGAACACTGAAGCTTTCTTT. This codes for CASSTARGNTEAFF.

The CDR3 DNA sequence: TGTGCCAGCAGCTTAGTAGGGTACAATCAGCCCCAGCATTTT. Translated, it gives CASSLVGYNQPQHF. The chain carries TRBV7-9 and TRBJ1-5; D is unclear. CDR3 length: 14 amino acids. Trimming removed 1 base from V and 3 bases from J, with 7 bases in between. CDR1 SEHNR and CDR2 FQNEAQ come from the germline V gene (reference sequence).

The V gene is TRBV4-1, the J gene TRBJ1-5; no reliable D call. V was trimmed by 0 bases and J by 6 bases, leaving 12 bases between them. The germline V gene has CDR1 MGHRA and CDR2 YSYEKL. The length of the CDR3 is 15 residues. Here the CDR3 DNA reads TGCGCCAGCAGCCAAGAGGGCCCACAAAGTCAGCCCCAGCATTTT. Protein product: CASSQEGPQSQPQHF.